Listed below are T cell receptor beta chains from one sample, sequenced in a study of blood T cell repertoires in COVID-19. This table comes from immunoSEQ multiplex PCR, and its TCRdb copy is limited to in-frame clones, with some not included. Of some 74,000 clones listed, roughly 80% are singletons. The sequencing input was peripheral blood. The receptors here all came from a woman over 75 with active or convalescent COVID-19. Both conserved end residues are part of each CDR3. A D gene is named only where the DNA matches it firmly. Expanded clones are given a class, and other clones once, few, many or no size at all.

j_call,d_call,clone_size,v_call,cdr3_aa,cdr3_nt
TRBJ1-1,.,once,TRBV25-1,CASTDRLNTEAFF,TGTGCCAGCACCGACAGGTTGAACACTGAAGCTTTCTTT
TRBJ1-3,.,few,TRBV7-7,CASSPFNGNTIYF,TGTGCCAGCAGCCCCTTTAATGGAAACACCATATATTTT
TRBJ1-1,.,.,TRBV5-4,CASSLRGSTEAFF,TGTGCCAGCAGCTTGAGAGGGAGCACTGAAGCTTTCTTT
TRBJ2-7,.,.,TRBV28,CASTTLSPYEQYF,TGTGCCAGCACAACGCTAAGTCCCTACGAGCAGTACTTC
TRBJ2-3,.,.,TRBV24-1,CATSYSSKSDTQYF,TGTGCCACCAGTTACTCATCGAAATCAGATACGCAGTATTTT
TRBJ2-6,TRBD1,.,TRBV5-3,CARSRTGVGANVLTF,TGTGCCAGAAGCCGGACAGGGGTCGGAGCCAACGTCCTGACTTTC
TRBJ2-5,.,.,TRBV6-6,CASSHPQGRETQYF,TGTGCCAGCAGTCATCCCCAGGGGCGGGAGACCCAGTACTTC
TRBJ2-5,TRBD1,.,TRBV6-5,CASRPDRARKTQYF,TGTGCCAGCAGGCCGGACAGGGCGAGGAAGACCCAGTACTTC
TRBJ2-7,.,.,TRBV11-3,CASSPGQIYYEQYF,TGTGCCAGCAGCCCCGGACAGATTTACTACGAGCAGTACTTC
TRBJ1-4,TRBD1,.,TRBV6-6,CASSLFETGSKKKLFF,TGTGCCAGCAGCTTATTCGAGACAGGGAGTAAGAAAAAACTGTTTTTT
TRBJ1-1,.,.,TRBV7-3,CASSFRQESTEAFF,TGTGCCAGCAGCTTTCGGCAGGAAAGCACTGAAGCTTTCTTT
TRBJ2-7,.,.,TRBV19,CASRPTGSYEQYF,TGTGCCAGTAGGCCGACAGGTTCCTACGAGCAGTACTTC
TRBJ2-7,TRBD2,.,TRBV11-2,CASSALAGYSYEQYF,TGTGCCAGCAGCGCACTAGCGGGGTACTCCTACGAGCAGTACTTC
TRBJ2-5,.,once,TRBV29-1,CSVEDFGRAVETQYF,TGCAGCGTTGAAGATTTCGGGAGAGCGGTAGAGACCCAGTACTTC
TRBJ2-7,.,once,TRBV5-8,CASSLGQGNSYEQYF,TGTGCCAGCAGCTTGGGTCAGGGAAACTCCTACGAGCAGTACTTC
TRBJ2-2,TRBD1,few,TRBV19,CASSPGTANTGELFF,TGTGCCAGTAGTCCCGGGACAGCGAACACCGGGGAGCTGTTTTTT
TRBJ2-7,TRBD2,.,TRBV7-3,CASSLNPAGIYEQYF,TGTGCCAGCAGCTTAAACCCAGCGGGAATCTACGAGCAGTACTTC
TRBJ2-1,TRBD2,.,TRBV7-2,CASSFQGTSGYNEQFF,TGTGCCAGCAGCTTCCAAGGGACTAGCGGCTACAATGAGCAGTTCTTC
TRBJ1-2,.,.,TRBV19,CASSNSGGYTF,TGTGCCAGTAGTAACTCGGGGGGCTACACCTTC
TRBJ2-2,TRBD1,.,TRBV5-1,CASSQGQSNTGELFF,TGCGCCAGCAGCCAGGGACAGTCGAACACCGGGGAGCTGTTTTTT
TRBJ2-7,TRBD1,.,TRBV28,CASSRGQNSYEQYF,TGTGCCAGCAGTCGGGGACAGAACTCCTACGAGCAGTACTTC
TRBJ2-7,TRBD2,.,TRBV11-2,CASSRTSGFYEQYF,TGTGCCAGCAGCCGGACTAGCGGGTTCTACGAGCAGTACTTC
TRBJ2-5,.,.,TRBV28,CASSLPQAIQETQYF,TGTGCCAGCAGTTTGCCACAGGCGATCCAAGAGACCCAGTACTTC
TRBJ2-7,TRBD2,.,TRBV28,CASSPAGTSGSHDEQYF,TGTGCCAGCAGCCCGGCCGGGACTAGCGGGAGTCACGACGAGCAGTACTTC
TRBJ1-2,TRBD1,few,TRBV30,CAWSVSGQGF,TGTGCCTGGAGTGTCTCCGGACAGGGCTTC
TRBJ2-7,.,.,TRBV28,CASRPGGSSYEQYF,TGTGCCAGCCGCCCAGGAGGTAGCTCCTACGAGCAGTACTTC
TRBJ1-6,TRBD1,.,TRBV2,CASRPGTANSPLHF,TGTGCCAGCAGACCCGGGACAGCTAATTCACCCCTCCACTTT
TRBJ1-1,.,.,TRBV19,CASSIEGGTTEAFF,TGTGCCAGTAGTATAGAGGGGGGGACCACTGAAGCTTTCTTT